This record looks at one T cell receptor (beta chain) sequence and its context. This CDR3 has 16 residues. The germline V gene encodes CDR1 WSHSY and CDR2 SAAADI. V lost 0 bases and J 3 bases, leaving 15 bases between the germline ends. This entry belongs to a study of shared clonotypes between healthy human individuals. Running of the assay took place at deep level. TCRdb's table, derived via immunoSEQ multiplex PCR, lists solely in-frame clones and lacks some. Seen here are around 1.1 million clones, 70% to 80% observed once, and the top ten hold roughly 0.83%. Free of recent acute infections or vaccinations, the donors were healthy HIV-negative adults. CD4+ cells yielded CD45RA+ naive and CD45RA-negative memory subsets.

The clonotype was recovered from a man between 18 and 29 years old in good health. Some clones in this sample may be carry-over from other donors' samples. Specimen: memory CD4+ T cells from PBMCs. The subset here: CD45RA-negative fraction. The chain links TRBV10-2 to TRBJ2-7; D possibly corresponds to TRBD1 (6 bases). Here the CDR3 reads CASSESQGRSYYEQYF. CDR3 DNA: TGCGCCAGCAGTGAGTCCCAGGGGCGATCTTACTACGAGCAGTACTTC.